One TCR beta chain is described in this entry. The target of this receptor is not known. No quality values exist for individual bases; no much larger clone is one base distant. The sample originates from a study of a mutant IDH1 vaccine in newly diagnosed glioma (dated by TCRdb to the early 2020s). Broadly, across the study: The 32 treated patients were about 60% male and roughly 40% female, with a mean age of 40.4 years. Before enrollment, most patients had been given radiochemotherapy with temozolomide as standard therapy, while the rest had received either radiotherapy alone or temozolomide alone. Six visits were used for peripheral blood collection: V03 (baseline), V05, V07, V10, V12 and V13. Longitudinal TCRB deep sequencing was done for 25 to 30 treated patients, wherever samples were available for exploratory analyses. Results and caveats for the whole study, not just this receptor: Selection of PBMC samples for TCRB deep sequencing was based on availability. Pseudoprogression appeared unrelated to alterations in the top peripheral T cell clonotypes detected by TCRB sequencing. It was noted by the authors that analyses of patient blood samples could not be reproduced owing to sample limitations. Vaccine-induced immune responses across multiple MHC alleles were detected in 85% to 95% of patients.

The time point label here, explained by the study, means: baseline, week 1 (first vaccination visit). This specimen's treatment or condition label, interpreted: pre-vaccination baseline after standard-of-care therapy. The donors had newly diagnosed IDH1-mutant astrocytomas of WHO grade 3 or 4 that showed loss of nuclear ATRX. The samples were drawn from NOA16, a multicentre, single-arm, open-label phase I trial in Germany that tested a mutant IDH1 peptide vaccine in humans for the first time. Blood drawn at visit V03 was used as the baseline sample for immunogenicity testing. Genomic DNA for TCRB sequencing was extracted from EDTA blood using the DNeasy Blood and Tissue Kit. Receptor amplification or capture employed the immunoSEQ multiplex PCR assay. Rearranged TCR beta chain sequences were amplified using the hsTCRB Kit according to the manufacturer's protocol. Sequencing of TCRB libraries was carried out on an Illumina MiSeq. Per the authors' processing: The kit vendor's proprietary platform handled demultiplexing, trimming and gene mapping. TCRdb retrieved this table from immuneACCESS and kept in-frame rearrangements only. Not all clones are present; in checked studies, unresolved V genes account for under half, and no reason is known for the remainder. V and J calls and clone size come straight from that table; D and trimming were deduced from the DNA. Within this sample are about 34,000 clones, with about 80% of them counted one time only. Jointly, the top ten make up about 8.4% of the sample.

Based on the germline V gene (reference sequence), the CDR1 and CDR2 sequences are SEHNR and FQNEAQ. V loses 5 bases, J loses 7 bases, and the germline ends lie 12 bases apart. CDR3 length: 12 amino acids, cysteine to phenylalanine. Only the CDR3 DNA is retained, 36 bases long and in frame from the first base. The rearranged chain carries TRBV7-9 and TRBJ2-7; a weak D assignment points to TRBD2 (6 bases agree). Sequences were derived from peripheral blood mononuclear cells (PBMCs), sampled from a glioma patient treated with radiotherapy, temozolomide or both. This clonotype originated in a middle-aged man with glioma. Some clones in this sample may be carry-over from other donors' samples. The CDR3 reads CASSLTRDEQYF. The DNA sequence is given as TGTGCCAGCAGCCTGACTAGGGATGAGCAGTACTTC.